The next 7 T cell receptor beta chains were all read from a single sample in a study of CD8 T cells in Susac syndrome. Random hexamers were used to reverse transcribe roughly 0.5 to 1 ug of RNA. TCRdb independently ran MiXCR on the immunoSEQ multiplex PCR reads; one entry per CDR3 protein. Of about 190,000 distinct CDR3 sequences listed, under 97% are singletons. The sequenced sample was CD4+ T cells from PBMCs. These receptors all stem from a human donor with Susac syndrome.

In this sample, this clonotype turned up once. This sequence joins TRBV3-1 and TRBJ2-3; perhaps TRBD2 as D (5 bases). Looked up from germline, CDR1 is LGHDT and CDR2 is YNNKEL (reference sequence). The V end lost 1 base, the J end lost 2 bases, and 10 bases lay between the germline ends. The CDR3 has 15 residues. CDR3 residues: CASSQGGGNTDTQYF. CDR3 DNA: TGTGCCAGCAGCCAAGGAGGAGGAAACACAGATACGCAGTATTTT.

This chain joins TRBV30 and TRBJ2-7; TRBD1 is a possible D gene (5 bases). Deletions cut 3 bases from V and 2 bases from J, with 8 bases between. Germline V gene data show CDR1 as GTSNPN and CDR2 as SVGIG (reference sequence). This CDR3 has 12 amino acids. Here the CDR3 reads CAWSRETYEQYF. DNA of the CDR3: TGTGCCTGGAGCAGGGAAACCTACGAGCAGTACTTC.

This clonotype has just one count. The V call is TRBV20-1, the J call TRBJ2-7; the D gene is possibly TRBD2 (6 bases). Trimming left V 6 bases short and J 3 bases short, with 15 bases between. The CDR3 is made up of 13 amino acids. Germline-derived CDR1 and CDR2 are DFQATT and SNEGSKA (reference sequence). CDR3 DNA: TGCAGTGCCCAGACCGGGGGACTCTACGAGCAGTACTTC. Protein product: CSAQTGGLYEQYF.

The chain is built from TRBV4-2 and TRBJ2-3, with 9 nucleotides matching TRBD1. Germline lookup yields CDR1 LGHNA and CDR2 YNFKEQ. This CDR3 region has 16 residues. V was pared by 4 bases and J by 4 bases, with 9 bases of the junction left unmatched. For the CDR3, the DNA is TGTGCCAGCAGCCGAACCGGGACAGGGAACGCAGATACGCAGTATTTT. Amino acid sequence: CASSRTGTGNADTQYF.

The rearrangement joins TRBV15 to TRBJ1-2, with D perhaps TRBD1 (5 bases). The V gene's germline CDR1 is LNHNV and CDR2 YYDKDF (reference sequence). V was clipped by 7 bases and J by 0 bases, with 12 bases between them. CDR3 length: 14 amino acids. The CDR3 nucleotides are TGTGCCACCATCGACAAGGGGTCTAACTATGGCTACACCTTC. Residues: CATIDKGSNYGYTF.

This sequence joins TRBV5-1 and TRBJ1-1, with 7 bases aligning to TRBD1. The CDR3 consists of 14 residues. The germline CDR1 and CDR2 sequences are SGHRS and YFSETQ. V shed 4 bases and J 11 bases; nucleotides not matched to a gene: 14. The CDR3 bases are TGCGCCAGCAGCGTCCAACAGGGGACTCGGTTCGCTTTCTTT. Protein sequence: CASSVQQGTRFAFF.

This clonotype was seen once. The gene calls are TRBV30 and TRBJ1-1; D is unclear. The CDR3 runs 14 residues. CDR1 is GTSNPN and CDR2 is SVGIG in the germline V gene (reference sequence). Deletions cut 2 bases from V and 1 base from J, with 11 bases between. The CDR3 DNA sequence: TGTGCCTGGAGTACCCCGGGAGAGAACACTGAAGCTTTCTTT. Translating it yields CAWSTPGENTEAFF.